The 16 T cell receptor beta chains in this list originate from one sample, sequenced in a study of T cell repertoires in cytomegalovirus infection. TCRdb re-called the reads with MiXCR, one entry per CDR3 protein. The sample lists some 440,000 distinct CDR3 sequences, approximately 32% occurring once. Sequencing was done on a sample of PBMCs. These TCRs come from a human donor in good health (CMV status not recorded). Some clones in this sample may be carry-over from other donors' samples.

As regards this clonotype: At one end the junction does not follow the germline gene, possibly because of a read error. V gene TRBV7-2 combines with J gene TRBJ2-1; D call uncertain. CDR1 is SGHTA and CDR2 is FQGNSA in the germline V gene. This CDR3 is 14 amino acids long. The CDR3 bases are TGTGCCAGCAGCCCGGGTCTACTCAAGAAGGAGCCGTTCTTC. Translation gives CASSPGLLKKEPFF.

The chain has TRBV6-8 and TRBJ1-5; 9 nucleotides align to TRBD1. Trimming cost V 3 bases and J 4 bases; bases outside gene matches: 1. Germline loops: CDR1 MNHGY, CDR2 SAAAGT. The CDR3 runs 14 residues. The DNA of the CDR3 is TGTGCCAGCAGTTATGGGACAGGGAATCAGCCCCAGCATTTT. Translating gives CASSYGTGNQPQHF.

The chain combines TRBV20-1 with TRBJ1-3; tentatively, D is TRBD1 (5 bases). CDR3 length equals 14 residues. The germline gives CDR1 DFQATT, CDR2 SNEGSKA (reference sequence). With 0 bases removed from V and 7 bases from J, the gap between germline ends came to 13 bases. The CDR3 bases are TGCAGTGCTAGAGATCCAGTCAGGGTGAACACCATATATTTT. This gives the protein CSARDPVRVNTIYF.

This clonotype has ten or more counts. CDR3 amino acids: CASSFGGENQPQHF. The CDR3 DNA sequence: TGTGCCAGCAGCTTCGGGGGTGAGAATCAGCCCCAGCATTTT. The genes are TRBV11-2 and TRBJ1-5; maybe TRBD1 (5 bases). Germline values: CDR1 SGHAT, CDR2 FQNNGV. The CDR3 length is 14 residues. V lost 3 bases and J 4 bases, leaving 10 bases between the germline ends.

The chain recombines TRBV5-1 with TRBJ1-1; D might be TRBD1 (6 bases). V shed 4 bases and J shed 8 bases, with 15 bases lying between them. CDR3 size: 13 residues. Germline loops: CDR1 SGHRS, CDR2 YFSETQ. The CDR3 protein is CASSQEWTAEAFF. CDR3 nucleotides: TGCGCCAGCAGCCAAGAGTGGACAGCAGAAGCTTTCTTT.

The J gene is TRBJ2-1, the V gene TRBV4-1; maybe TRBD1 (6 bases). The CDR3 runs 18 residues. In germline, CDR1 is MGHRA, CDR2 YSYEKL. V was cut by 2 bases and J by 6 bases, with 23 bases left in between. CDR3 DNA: TGCGCCAGCAGCCAACCTGGCGACAGGTCAGATAATAGCAATGAGCAGTTCTTC. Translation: CASSQPGDRSDNSNEQFF.

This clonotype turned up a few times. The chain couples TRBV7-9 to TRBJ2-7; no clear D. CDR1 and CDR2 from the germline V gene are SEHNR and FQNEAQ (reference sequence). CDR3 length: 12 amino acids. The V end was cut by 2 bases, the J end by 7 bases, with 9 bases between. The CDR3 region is CASSLWQSEQYF. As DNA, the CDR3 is TGTGCCAGCAGCTTATGGCAAAGTGAGCAGTACTTC.

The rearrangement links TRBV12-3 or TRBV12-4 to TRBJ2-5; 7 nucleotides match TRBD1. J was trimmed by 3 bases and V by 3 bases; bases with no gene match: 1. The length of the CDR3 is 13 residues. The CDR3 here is CASSFGTEETQYF. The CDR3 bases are TGTGCCAGCAGTTTTGGGACAGAAGAGACCCAGTACTTC.

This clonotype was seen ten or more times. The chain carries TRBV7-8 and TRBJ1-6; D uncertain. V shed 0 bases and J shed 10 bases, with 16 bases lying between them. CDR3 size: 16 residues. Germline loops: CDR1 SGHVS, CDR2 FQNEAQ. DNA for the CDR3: TGTGCCAGCAGCTTAGCGATTGGTAGGACGCGATCACCCCTCCACTTT. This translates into CASSLAIGRTRSPLHF.

The CDR3 spells CASSLVLGSEAFF. The CDR3 bases are TGTGCCAGCAGCTTAGTATTGGGATCTGAAGCTTTCTTT. This rearrangement joins TRBV7-2 to TRBJ1-1; no clear D gene. In germline, CDR1 is SGHTA, CDR2 FQGNSA. This CDR3 spans 13 amino acids. V was pared by 1 base and J by 6 bases, with 9 bases between.

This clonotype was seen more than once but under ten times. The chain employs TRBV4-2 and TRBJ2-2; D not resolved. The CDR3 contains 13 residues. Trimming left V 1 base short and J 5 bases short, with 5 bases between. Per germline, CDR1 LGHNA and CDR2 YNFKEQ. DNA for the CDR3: TGTGCCAGCAGCCAAGTAGGAACCGGGGAGCTGTTTTTT. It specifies CASSQVGTGELFF.

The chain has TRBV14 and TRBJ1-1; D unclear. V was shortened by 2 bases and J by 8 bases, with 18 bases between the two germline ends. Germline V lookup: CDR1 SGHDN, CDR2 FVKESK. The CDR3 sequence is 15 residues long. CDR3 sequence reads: CASSQTAGNRGEAFF. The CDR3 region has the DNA TGTGCCAGCAGCCAAACGGCGGGGAATCGAGGCGAAGCTTTCTTT.

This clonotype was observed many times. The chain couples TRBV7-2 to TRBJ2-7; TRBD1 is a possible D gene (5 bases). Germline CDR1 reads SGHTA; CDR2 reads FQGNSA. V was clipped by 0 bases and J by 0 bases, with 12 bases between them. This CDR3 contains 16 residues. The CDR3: CASSLAPGLDSYEQYF. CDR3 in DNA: TGTGCCAGCAGCTTAGCCCCAGGGCTCGACTCCTACGAGCAGTACTTC.

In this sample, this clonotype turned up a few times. The CDR3 DNA reads as TGTGCCAGTACCTTGACAGGGAACACAGATACGCAGTATTTT. As protein: CASTLTGNTDTQYF. V gene TRBV19 combines with J gene TRBJ2-3; 7 bases match TRBD1. This CDR3 spans 14 amino acids. After removal of 7 bases from V and 2 bases from J, the junction contained 6 bases not matched to a gene. Looked up from germline, CDR1 is LNHDA and CDR2 is SQIVND (reference sequence).

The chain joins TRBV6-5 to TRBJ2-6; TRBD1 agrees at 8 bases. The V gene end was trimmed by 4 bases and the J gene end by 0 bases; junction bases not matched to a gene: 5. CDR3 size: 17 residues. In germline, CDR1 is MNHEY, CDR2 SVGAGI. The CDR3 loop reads CASSFGTGSSGANVLTF. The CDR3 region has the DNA TGTGCCAGCAGTTTTGGGACAGGTAGCTCTGGGGCCAACGTCCTGACTTTC.

The CDR3 is CSVAVLAGGPDTGELFF. CDR3 nucleotides: TGCAGCGTTGCGGTTCTCGCGGGGGGGCCCGACACCGGGGAGCTGTTTTTT. This chain uses TRBV29-1 with TRBJ2-2; 9 bases map to TRBD2. J lost 3 bases, V lost 4 bases, and 12 bases had no gene match. In germline, CDR1 is SQVTM, CDR2 ANQGSEA. This CDR3 contains 17 residues.